These 25 T cell receptor beta chains came from one sample sequenced in a study of OX40 agonist ivuxolimab in advanced cancers. Profiled with immunoSEQ multiplex PCR; TCRdb holds only in-frame clones, not every one. Of roughly 100,000 clones in the sample, roughly 89% are singletons; the top ten hold over 0.7%. This sample comprised CD4+ or CD8+ T cells sorted from blood, obtained in a trial of the OX40 agonist ivuxolimab. The receptors here all came from an adult with an advanced solid tumor such as melanoma, head and neck, liver or kidney cancer.

The chain joins TRBV5-1 to TRBJ2-1; D is undetermined. Germline V CDR1 and CDR2: SGHRS, YFSETQ. V lost 2 bases and J 6 bases, leaving 12 bases between the germline ends. There are 14 residues in the CDR3. In DNA, the CDR3 is TGCGCCAGCAGCTTATTGGGTTGGGGCAATGAGCAGTTCTTC. Translation: CASSLLGWGNEQFF.

The chain uses TRBV6-1 and TRBJ2-3, with D unclear. The CDR3 spans 12 residues. The V gene lost 10 bases and the J gene lost 3 bases, with 11 bases spanning the gap. CDR1 is MNHNS and CDR2 is SASEGT in the germline V gene. The CDR3 here is CATTVHTDTQYF. The CDR3 bases are TGTGCCACGACTGTACATACAGATACGCAGTATTTT.

V gene TRBV25-1 combines with J gene TRBJ2-5; TRBD2 is a possible D gene (5 bases). V lost 4 bases and J lost 4, with 13 bases in between. There are 14 residues in the CDR3. The germline V gene has CDR1 MGHDK and CDR2 SYGVNS. The CDR3 reads CASSAPQSGETQYF. CDR3 sequence (DNA): TGTGCCAGCAGTGCCCCACAGAGCGGAGAGACCCAGTACTTC.

V is TRBV21-1 and J is TRBJ2-2; TRBD1 was called by the table and not checked on the DNA. TRBV21-1 is shown as a pseudogene. The CDR3 is 15 residues long. DNA of the CDR3: TGTGCCAGCAGCAAAACAGAGCTTAACACCGGGGAGCTGTTTTTT. Translated, it gives CASSKTELNTGELFF.

The CDR3 DNA is TGCGCCAGCAGCCAAGTGGAAGCGGGACGGGACATTCAGTACTTC. Translated, it gives CASSQVEAGRDIQYF. The chain uses TRBV4-1 and TRBJ2-4; 7 bases are shared with TRBD2. The CDR3 has 15 residues. Germline V gene lookup returns CDR1 MGHRA and CDR2 YSYEKL. The junction had 8 bases not matched to a gene; V was cut back by 1 base and J by 8 bases.

The chain is built from TRBV7-2 and TRBJ2-7; TRBD2 is a possible D gene (6 bases). The length of the CDR3 is 14 residues. From germline, CDR1 is SGHTA and CDR2 FQGNSA. Trimming removed 4 bases from V and 7 bases from J, with 17 bases in between. The CDR3, as DNA: TGTGCCAGCAGCTCGGACTACTCCGGGGGTGAGCAGTACTTC. It yields the protein CASSSDYSGGEQYF.

A remark on this clone: One end of the junction does not line up with germline, which may come from a read error. The chain recombines TRBV7-6 with TRBJ2-1; 11 nucleotides agree with TRBD1. This CDR3 is 11 amino acids long. CDR1 SGHVS and CDR2 FNYEAQ come from the germline V gene. CDR3 sequence reads: CASSSGQGAIF. The CDR3, as DNA: TGTGCCAGCAGCTCTGGACAGGGGGCAATCTTC.

V gene TRBV28 combines with J gene TRBJ1-3; D ambiguous. V was trimmed by 3 bases and J by 0 bases, leaving 15 bases between them. The germline V gene encodes CDR1 MDHEN and CDR2 SYDVKM. The CDR3 runs 17 residues. CDR3: CASSFAGAVNSGNTIYF. Written as DNA, the CDR3 is TGTGCCAGCAGTTTCGCCGGTGCCGTTAACTCTGGAAACACCATATATTTT. Together with reference TRBV28 and TRBJ1-3, the CDR3 gives the full variable domain: DVKVTQSSRYLVKRTGEKVFLECVQDMDHENMFWYRQDPGLGLRLIYFSYDVKMKEKGDIPEGYSVSREKKERFSLILESASTNQTSMYLCASSFAGAVNSGNTIYFGEGSWLTVV.

The rearrangement uses TRBV19 and TRBJ1-1; D possibly corresponds to TRBD1 (5 bases). Trimming left V 3 bases short and J 3 bases short, with 14 bases between. The V gene's germline CDR1 is LNHDA and CDR2 SQIVND (reference sequence). This CDR3 contains 15 residues. CDR3 sequence reads: CASSITARADTEAFF. The DNA for the CDR3 is TGTGCCAGTAGTATTACCGCCAGGGCGGACACTGAAGCTTTCTTT.

This chain links TRBV5-1 with TRBJ2-4; 8 bases are a match to TRBD1. With 4 bases clipped from V and 7 bases from J, the junction kept 7 bases outside the gene matches. This CDR3 has 14 amino acids. Germline V CDR1 and CDR2: SGHRS, YFSETQ. The CDR3 reads CASSQRTGSNIQYF. CDR3 coding DNA: TGCGCCAGCAGCCAAAGGACAGGGTCTAACATTCAGTACTTC.

V and J are TRBV5-1 and TRBJ2-1, with 11 bases that match TRBD2. The CDR3 has 15 amino acids. CDR1 SGHRS and CDR2 YFSETQ come from the germline V gene. After removal of 4 bases from V and 5 bases from J, the junction contained 5 bases not matched to a gene. CDR3 residues: CASSPGGLADNEQFF. Written as DNA, the CDR3 is TGCGCCAGCAGCCCCGGGGGACTAGCGGACAATGAGCAGTTCTTC.

The J gene is TRBJ1-1, the V gene TRBV9, with D hard to call. Germline V gives CDR1 SGDLS, CDR2 YYNGEE. The length of the CDR3 is 15 residues. Trimming shortened V by 4 bases and J by 1 base, and 14 bases separated the two germline ends. The CDR3 nucleotides are TGTGCCAGCAGCCTCCAAACCGGGCCGAACACTGAAGCTTTCTTT. This translates into CASSLQTGPNTEAFF.

CDR3 DNA sequence: TGTGCCAGCAGGGCATACACCGGGGAGCTGTTTTTT. Protein sequence: CASRAYTGELFF. The chain employs TRBV27 and TRBJ2-2; D uncertain. Germline V lookup: CDR1 MNHEY, CDR2 SMNVEV (reference sequence). Trimming took 6 bases from V and 3 from J, leaving 5 bases between them. CDR3 size: 12 residues.

This clone was counted a single time. J is TRBJ2-5 and V is TRBV27; TRBD2 agrees at 12 bases. Per germline, CDR1 MNHEY and CDR2 SMNVEV (reference sequence). Trimming cost V 4 bases and J 6 bases; bases outside gene matches: 6. The CDR3 is 15 residues long. CDR3 sequence reads: CASSSVTSGRQTQYF. The CDR3, as DNA: TGTGCCAGCAGTTCTGTTACTAGCGGGAGGCAGACCCAGTACTTC.

This clone was found once. This chain joins TRBV10-3 and TRBJ1-1; 7 bases map to TRBD1. V lost 6 bases and J lost 6; bases outside the gene matches: 7. This CDR3 contains 13 residues. Germline loops: CDR1 ENHRY, CDR2 SYGVKD. The CDR3 region is CAISAGQGAEAFF. The CDR3 DNA sequence: TGTGCCATCAGCGCCGGTCAGGGGGCTGAAGCTTTCTTT.

The CDR3 protein is CASRTGQRFSGNTIYF. The CDR3 coding sequence is TGTGCCAGCAGAACGGGACAGCGCTTCTCTGGAAACACCATATATTTT. This sequence joins TRBV28 and TRBJ1-3, with 7 bases fitting TRBD1. CDR1 is MDHEN, CDR2 SYDVKM, per germline. With V trimmed by 6 bases and J by 0 bases, 8 bases remained unmatched. This CDR3 is built from 16 residues.

Remarks on this clone: Distinct nucleotide sequences in the sample also encode this CDR3. This chain uses TRBV7-3 with TRBJ2-1; D not resolved. The CDR3 consists of 13 residues. Germline V gives CDR1 SGHTA, CDR2 FQGTGA. V was cut by 0 bases and J by 4 bases, with 4 bases left in between. The CDR3 nucleotides are TGTGCCAGCAGCTTAACGGGGTACAATGAGCAGTTCTTC. It codes for CASSLTGYNEQFF.

This clone was seen a handful of times. This rearrangement joins TRBV5-6 to TRBJ2-1, with 13 bases fitting TRBD2. The CDR3 contains 16 residues. With 0 bases clipped from V and 9 bases from J, the junction kept 6 bases outside the gene matches. CDR1 is SGHDT, CDR2 YYEEEE, per germline. CDR3: CASSLVRLAGGGEQFF. Written as DNA, the CDR3 is TGTGCCAGCAGCTTGGTTCGACTAGCGGGAGGCGGTGAGCAGTTCTTC.

This sequence joins TRBV5-1 and TRBJ2-3; 8 bases align to TRBD2. From germline, CDR1 is SGHRS and CDR2 YFSETQ. Losses at the gene ends were 4 bases for V and 1 base for J; bases not matched to a gene: 11. This CDR3 is built from 17 residues. The CDR3 nucleotides read TGCGCCAGCAGCCAGAAAACTAGCGGTTATGGCACAGATACGCAGTATTTT. It translates to CASSQKTSGYGTDTQYF. The complete variable domain, with remaining parts taken from reference TRBV5-1 and TRBJ2-3, reads KAGVTQTPRYLIKTRGQQVTLSCSPISGHRSVSWYQQTPGQGLQFLFEYFSETQRNKGNFPGRFSGRQFSNSRSEMNVSTLELGDSALYLCASSQKTSGYGTDTQYFGPGTRLTVL.

This clone was counted once. The rearrangement links TRBV19 to TRBJ2-2, with D unclear. CDR1 is LNHDA and CDR2 is SQIVND in the germline V gene (reference sequence). V dropped 7 bases and J dropped 5 bases, with 14 bases sitting between them. The CDR3 length is 14 residues. CDR3 amino acids: CASNNAVPTGELFF. The CDR3 DNA reads TGTGCCAGTAATAACGCAGTTCCTACCGGGGAGCTGTTTTTT. The variable domain in full, with the rest retrieved from reference TRBV19 and TRBJ2-2, is DGGITQSPKYLFRKEGQNVTLSCEQNLNHDAMYWYRQDPGQGLRLIYYSQIVNDFQKGDIAEGYSVSREKKESFPLTVTSAQKNPTAFYLCASNNAVPTGELFFGEGSRLTVL.

The chain combines TRBV4-3 with TRBJ2-1; maybe TRBD2 (5 bases). The V gene's germline CDR1 is LGHNA and CDR2 YSLEER. The CDR3 has 15 amino acids. Trimming pared 0 bases from V and 2 bases from J, leaving 8 bases between. DNA of the CDR3: TGCGCCAGCAGCCAAGAAAGCGGAACCTACAATGAGCAGTTCTTC. Amino acid sequence: CASSQESGTYNEQFF.

For the CDR3, the DNA is TGCGCCAGCAGCCAAGGCGCAGAGAATTCACCCCTCCACTTT. The encoded protein is CASSQGAENSPLHF. The chain joins TRBV4-3 to TRBJ1-6; D unresolved. CDR1 and CDR2 from the germline V gene are LGHNA and YSLEER. Trimming shortened V by 1 base and J by 7 bases, and 8 bases separated the two germline ends. The CDR3 totals 14 residues.

The chain employs TRBV29-1 and TRBJ1-1, with 8 bases identical to TRBD1. Germline V CDR1 and CDR2: SQVTM, ANQGSEA. The CDR3 runs to 13 residues. V gave up 7 bases and J gave up 4 bases; unmatched junction bases: 8. The CDR3 DNA sequence: TGCAGCGCTCCCAGGGGGCTCGGCACTGAAGCTTTCTTT. It is translated as CSAPRGLGTEAFF. The complete variable domain, with remaining parts taken from reference TRBV29-1 and TRBJ1-1, reads SAVISQKPSRDICQRGTSLTIQCQVDSQVTMMFWYRQQPGQSLTLIATANQGSEATYESGFVIDKFPISRPNLTFSTLTVSNMSPEDSSIYLCSAPRGLGTEAFFGQGTRLTVV.

This chain connects TRBV11-3 to TRBJ1-2; D is undetermined. The CDR3 is 13 residues long. Germline CDR1 and CDR2: SGHNT and YENEEA. Trimming pared 1 base from V and 7 bases from J, leaving 10 bases between. For the CDR3, the DNA is TGTGCCAGCAGCTTAGTTGGCCAAGCTGGCTACACCTTC. Its protein product is CASSLVGQAGYTF. Combining the CDR3 with reference TRBV11-3 and TRBJ1-2 gives the whole variable domain EAGVVQSPRYKIIEKKQPVAFWCNPISGHNTLYWYLQNLGQGPELLIRYENEEAVDDSQLPKDRFSAERLKGVDSTLKIQPAELGDSAVYLCASSLVGQAGYTFGSGTRLTVV.

The J gene is TRBJ1-4, the V gene TRBV11-2; no clear D. Germline loops: CDR1 SGHAT, CDR2 FQNNGV. The germline V and J ends were trimmed by 2 bases and 3 bases, with 10 bases remaining between them. This CDR3 has 15 residues. CDR3 loop: CASSLRPMANEKLFF. The DNA of the CDR3 is TGTGCCAGCAGCTTACGACCTATGGCTAATGAAAAACTGTTTTTT. Variable domain in full (rest from reference TRBV11-2 and TRBJ1-4): EAGVAQSPRYKIIEKRQSVAFWCNPISGHATLYWYQQILGQGPKLLIQFQNNGVVDDSQLPKDRFSAERLKGVDSTLKIQPAKLEDSAVYLCASSLRPMANEKLFFGSGTQLSVL.